Below, 5 T cell receptor beta chains from the same sample are listed, as sequenced in a study of blood T cell repertoires in COVID-19. Profiled with immunoSEQ multiplex PCR; TCRdb holds only in-frame clones, not every one. This table holds around 700,000 clones, about nine tenths found once. The specimen sequenced was peripheral blood. Every receptor here comes from a woman aged 18-29 years with acute or convalescent COVID-19.

The J gene is TRBJ2-7, the V gene TRBV4-3; 9 nucleotides line up with TRBD2. Per germline, CDR1 LGHNA and CDR2 YSLEER. V lost 0 bases, J lost 3 bases, and 9 bases stayed unmatched. This CDR3 is 17 amino acids long. In nucleotides, the CDR3 is TGCGCCAGCAGCCAAGAAAGAGGGCTAGCGGGGAACTACGAGCAGTACTTC. It specifies CASSQERGLAGNYEQYF.

The rearrangement joins TRBV18 to TRBJ1-2; the D is unclear. This CDR3 is built from 15 residues. Germline CDR1 is KGHSH and CDR2 is LQKENI. V gave up 3 bases and J gave up 7 bases, with 18 bases separating them. The CDR3 sequence is CASSPGQAGDGGYTF. The CDR3 bases are TGTGCCAGCTCACCCGGGCAGGCGGGCGATGGTGGCTACACCTTC.

The genes are TRBV27 and TRBJ1-6; TRBD1 might be the D (6 bases). Germline CDR1 reads MNHEY; CDR2 reads SMNVEV (reference sequence). The CDR3 covers 17 residues. Deletions cut 2 bases from V and 3 bases from J, with 14 bases between. CDR3 amino acids: CASSLGQMALYNSPLHF. CDR3 nucleotides: TGTGCCAGCAGTTTAGGACAGATGGCTCTCTATAATTCACCCCTCCACTTT.

V and J are TRBV7-2 and TRBJ1-2; D call uncertain. The V gene lost 1 base and the J gene lost 4 bases, with 7 bases spanning the gap. CDR1 and CDR2 from the germline V gene are SGHTA and FQGNSA. The CDR3 has 13 residues. In DNA form, the CDR3 reads TGTGCCAGCAGCTTAGATCGTCGCTATGGCTACACCTTC. Translating it yields CASSLDRRYGYTF.

The V call is TRBV27, the J call TRBJ2-3; 8 nucleotides agree with TRBD2. J lost 4 bases, V lost 3 bases, and 6 bases had no gene match. This CDR3 region has 15 residues. Germline V gene data show CDR1 as MNHEY and CDR2 as SMNVEV (reference sequence). The CDR3 loop is CASSFQRGLADTQYF. The CDR3 DNA is TGTGCCAGCAGTTTCCAGCGGGGGTTGGCAGATACGCAGTATTTT.